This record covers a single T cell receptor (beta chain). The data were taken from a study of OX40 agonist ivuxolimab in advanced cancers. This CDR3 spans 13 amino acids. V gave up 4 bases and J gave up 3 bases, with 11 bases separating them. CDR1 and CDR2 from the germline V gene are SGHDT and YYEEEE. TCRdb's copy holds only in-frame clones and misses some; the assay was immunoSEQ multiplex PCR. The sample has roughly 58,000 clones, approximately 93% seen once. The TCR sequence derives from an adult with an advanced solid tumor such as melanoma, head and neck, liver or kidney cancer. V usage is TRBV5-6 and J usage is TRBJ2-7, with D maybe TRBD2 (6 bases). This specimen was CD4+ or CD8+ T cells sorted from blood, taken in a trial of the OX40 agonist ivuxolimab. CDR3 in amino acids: CASSLSGGYEQYF. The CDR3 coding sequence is TGTGCCAGCAGCCTTTCCGGGGGCTACGAGCAGTACTTC.